The 32 T cell receptor beta chains below were found in one sample sequenced in a study of shared clonotypes between healthy human individuals. The assay was immunoSEQ multiplex PCR, and TCRdb's table has in-frame clones only and misses some. The sample consists of about 2 million clones, 85% to 95% of them appearing once. The sample taken for sequencing was naive CD4+ T cells sorted from blood. Subset meaning: CD45RA+ positively selected. The receptors come from a man younger than 30 in good health.

This sequence joins TRBV4-1 and TRBJ2-3; D remains unclear. Trimming removed 0 bases at V and 8 bases at J, with 12 bases between. The CDR3 length is 14 residues. Germline V CDR1 and CDR2: MGHRA, YSYEKL. CDR3 sequence: CASSQDTWVRTQYF. CDR3 nucleotide sequence: TGCGCCAGCAGCCAAGATACGTGGGTTCGTACGCAGTATTTT.

This chain links TRBV7-9 with TRBJ2-1; 7 bases map to TRBD2. The CDR3 has 15 residues. The V gene end was trimmed by 4 bases and the J gene end by 3 bases; junction bases not matched to a gene: 6. CDR1 is SEHNR and CDR2 is FQNEAQ in the germline V gene (reference sequence). In DNA form, the CDR3 reads TGTGCCAGCAGCTGGGAGCGGGGCAACTACAATGAGCAGTTCTTC. Translated: CASSWERGNYNEQFF.

J is TRBJ1-2 and V is TRBV11-2, with 9 positions matching TRBD1. Losses at the gene ends were 5 bases for V and 5 bases for J; bases not matched to a gene: 6. CDR3 size: 14 residues. CDR1 SGHAT and CDR2 FQNNGV come from the germline V gene. CDR3 residues: CASSDGQGTYGYTF. The CDR3 region has the DNA TGTGCCAGCAGCGACGGACAGGGGACGTATGGCTACACCTTC.

V gene TRBV28 combines with J gene TRBJ2-1, with a possible D match to TRBD2 (7 bases). V lost 5 bases and J lost 4, with 18 bases in between. CDR3 length: 16 residues. Germline CDR1 reads MDHEN; CDR2 reads SYDVKM. The CDR3 reads CASSTLGGGAYNEQFF. For the CDR3, the DNA is TGTGCCAGCAGTACCCTTGGGGGGGGCGCTTACAATGAGCAGTTCTTC. Variable domain in full (rest from reference TRBV28 and TRBJ2-1): DVKVTQSSRYLVKRTGEKVFLECVQDMDHENMFWYRQDPGLGLRLIYFSYDVKMKEKGDIPEGYSVSREKKERFSLILESASTNQTSMYLCASSTLGGGAYNEQFFGPGTRLTVL.

This clone was observed a single time. The rearrangement joins TRBV5-1 to TRBJ2-7; 14 bases agree with TRBD2. The CDR3 loop spans 16 amino acids. V lost 5 bases to trimming and J lost 4 bases; unmatched junction nucleotides: 8. Germline V gene sequence: CDR1 SGHRS, CDR2 YFSETQ. CDR3 amino acids: CASSFTGTSGGYEQYF. The CDR3 DNA sequence: TGCGCCAGCAGTTTTACAGGGACTAGCGGGGGTTACGAGCAGTACTTC.

V gene TRBV2 combines with J gene TRBJ2-2; the D gene is possibly TRBD2 (5 bases). This CDR3 comprises 15 residues. The ends were cut back, 4 bases at V and 1 base at J, with 10 bases in the middle. Looked up from germline, CDR1 is SNHLY and CDR2 is FYNNEI. The CDR3 is CASSVVGRNTGELFF. Here the CDR3 DNA reads TGTGCCAGCAGTGTAGTGGGGAGGAACACCGGGGAGCTGTTTTTT.

The V and J genes are TRBV4-1 and TRBJ2-2; 13 bases map to TRBD2. This CDR3 is built from 19 residues. J was trimmed by 3 bases and V by 4 bases; bases with no gene match: 11. Per germline, CDR1 MGHRA and CDR2 YSYEKL. The CDR3 DNA reads TGCGCCAGCAGCCGAGGGGTACTAGCGGGAGGGCCGTACACCGGGGAGCTGTTTTTT. The encoded protein is CASSRGVLAGGPYTGELFF.

This rearrangement joins TRBV4-1 to TRBJ1-3; D is unclear. The CDR3 length is 17 residues. Germline CDR1 is MGHRA and CDR2 is YSYEKL. V lost 0 bases to trimming and J lost 6 bases, with 18 bases between them. Here the CDR3 DNA reads TGCGCCAGCAGCCAAGATCTATGGACCAGTAGACCAAACACCATATATTTT. This translates into CASSQDLWTSRPNTIYF.

J is TRBJ1-2 and V is TRBV6-1; the match to TRBD1 covers 9 bases. The CDR3 contains 15 residues. The junction had 6 bases not matched to a gene; V was cut back by 4 bases and J by 3 bases. CDR1 and CDR2 from the germline V gene are MNHNS and SASEGT. This CDR3 is CASSAGTGRYYGYTF. The CDR3 nucleotides read TGTGCCAGCAGTGCGGGGACAGGGCGGTACTATGGCTACACCTTC.

This clone showed up just once. The chain carries TRBV19 and TRBJ2-7; no clear D gene. In germline, CDR1 is LNHDA, CDR2 SQIVND (reference sequence). The CDR3 sequence is 14 residues long. V dropped 3 bases and J dropped 3 bases, with 12 bases sitting between them. CDR3 loop: CASSMVEANYEQYF. The DNA of the CDR3 is TGTGCCAGTAGTATGGTAGAGGCCAACTACGAGCAGTACTTC. Filled out from reference TRBV19 and TRBJ2-7, the complete variable domain reads DGGITQSPKYLFRKEGQNVTLSCEQNLNHDAMYWYRQDPGQGLRLIYYSQIVNDFQKGDIAEGYSVSREKKESFPLTVTSAQKNPTAFYLCASSMVEANYEQYFGPGTRLTVT.

The rearrangement links TRBV6-5 to TRBJ2-5; D not certain. CDR1 MNHEY and CDR2 SVGAGI come from the germline V gene. V gave up 0 bases and J gave up 5 bases, with 10 bases separating them. The CDR3 runs to 14 residues. CDR3 loop: CASSYSGMGETQYF. The DNA for the CDR3 is TGTGCCAGCAGTTACTCCGGAATGGGGGAGACCCAGTACTTC.

The chain combines TRBV10-3 with TRBJ2-3; 11 bases line up with TRBD2. The V gene's germline CDR1 is ENHRY and CDR2 SYGVKD. Unmatched junction bases numbered 9, after V lost 6 bases and J lost 1 base. This CDR3 comprises 17 residues. The CDR3 bases are TGTGCCATCAGCCCCACCCCGGGACTAGCGGGCACAGATACGCAGTATTTT. Translation gives CAISPTPGLAGTDTQYF.

The chain uses TRBV7-2 and TRBJ1-2, with TRBD1 matching 8 bases. This CDR3 contains 15 residues. The germline V gene has CDR1 SGHTA and CDR2 FQGNSA. V trimming: 2 bases; J trimming: 3 bases; junction bases outside the gene matches: 5. CDR3 in amino acids: CASSLRGQDDYGYTF. CDR3 DNA: TGTGCCAGCAGCTTAAGGGGACAGGACGACTATGGCTACACCTTC.

This clone was picked up one time. The CDR3 loop reads CASSPAGTPGGYTF. CDR3 nucleotides: TGTGCCAGCAGTCCGGCAGGAACCCCGGGGGGCTACACCTTC. The chain is built from TRBV27 and TRBJ1-2; D is ambiguous. This CDR3 region has 14 residues. The germline V and J ends were trimmed by 5 bases and 8 bases, with 18 bases remaining between them. Germline V gene data show CDR1 as MNHEY and CDR2 as SMNVEV (reference sequence).

The chain couples TRBV7-9 to TRBJ2-7, with 7 bases identical to TRBD1. The CDR3 consists of 13 residues. Unmatched junction bases numbered 7, after V lost 5 bases and J lost 6 bases. From germline, CDR1 is SEHNR and CDR2 FQNEAQ (reference sequence). The CDR3 bases are TGTGCCAGCAGCCAATTACAGGGGAGCGAGCAGTACTTC. This encodes CASSQLQGSEQYF.

The V and J genes are TRBV9 and TRBJ1-6; 7 nucleotides agree with TRBD1. The CDR3 is 15 residues long. In germline, CDR1 is SGDLS, CDR2 YYNGEE. V shed 1 base and J 7 bases; nucleotides not matched to a gene: 5. CDR3 in DNA: TGTGCCAGCAGCGTATCAGGGGGAGGGAATTCACCCCTCCACTTT. Its translation is CASSVSGGGNSPLHF.

This chain uses TRBV7-9 with TRBJ2-5; D possibly corresponds to TRBD1 (7 bases). The V gene lost 5 bases and the J gene lost 4 bases, with 17 bases spanning the gap. CDR3 size: 15 residues. Germline values: CDR1 SEHNR, CDR2 FQNEAQ (reference sequence). CDR3 DNA: TGTGCCAGCAGCCGCATAAGTCAGGGGGGAGAGACCCAGTACTTC. Translated, it gives CASSRISQGGETQYF.

V gene TRBV7-9 combines with J gene TRBJ2-2, with 7 bases lining up with TRBD1. This CDR3 spans 13 amino acids. V lost 1 base, J lost 8 bases, and 1 base stayed unmatched. The V gene's germline CDR1 is SEHNR and CDR2 FQNEAQ (reference sequence). The CDR3 sequence is CASSLEGQGELFF. In DNA form, the CDR3 reads TGTGCCAGCAGCTTAGAGGGACAGGGGGAGCTGTTTTTT.

This clone came up once. This sequence joins TRBV10-3 and TRBJ2-1; the D gene is possibly TRBD1 (6 bases). The CDR3 sequence is 12 residues long. V was cut by 6 bases and J by 7 bases, with 10 bases left in between. Germline values: CDR1 ENHRY, CDR2 SYGVKD. CDR3 in DNA: TGTGCCATCAGGAAGACAGGTAATGAGCAGTTCTTC. This gives the protein CAIRKTGNEQFF.

The chain carries TRBV6-5 and TRBJ1-2, with 8 bases lining up with TRBD1. Per the germline V gene, CDR1 is MNHEY and CDR2 is SVGAGI. The CDR3 totals 15 residues. J gave up 1 base and V 6 bases, and 7 bases lay outside the gene matches. The CDR3 sequence is CASSRSRGLNYGYTF. The CDR3 DNA reads TGTGCCAGCAGCCGATCCAGGGGGCTTAACTATGGCTACACCTTC.

The table lists this clone with a few counts. The chain uses TRBV28 and TRBJ1-5; no clear D gene. The CDR3 is 13 residues long. V gave up 6 bases and J gave up 4 bases, with 10 bases separating them. The germline CDR1 and CDR2 sequences are MDHEN and SYDVKM. The DNA for the CDR3 is TGTGCCAGCAGATACGGAGCTAATCAGCCCCAGCATTTT. Its translation: CASRYGANQPQHF.

The V call is TRBV7-8, the J call TRBJ1-2; D gene unclear. Germline V gene data show CDR1 as SGHVS and CDR2 as FQNEAQ. The CDR3 has 14 residues. V was shortened by 2 bases and J by 5 bases, with 12 bases between the two germline ends. The CDR3 coding sequence is TGTGCCAGCAGCTTACTAGGCCAGGTTTATGGCTACACCTTC. This codes for CASSLLGQVYGYTF.

With respect to this clone: The same CDR3 is also encoded by other DNA sequences in this sample. The V gene is TRBV6-5, the J gene TRBJ2-4; D is possibly TRBD2 (5 bases). Germline-derived CDR1 and CDR2 are MNHEY and SVGAGI. The germline V and J ends were trimmed by 8 bases and 0 bases, with 14 bases remaining between them. CDR3 size: 15 residues. CDR3 loop: CASGVEGKAKNIQYF. CDR3 nucleotides: TGTGCCAGCGGAGTAGAGGGTAAAGCCAAAAACATTCAGTACTTC.

The chain couples TRBV5-6 to TRBJ2-1; 12 bases are shared with TRBD2. Germline trimming cut 1 base from V and 9 bases from J; bases unmatched to any gene: 5. This CDR3 spans 15 amino acids. Germline CDR1 and CDR2: SGHDT and YYEEEE. CDR3 residues: CASSLSLAGGIEQFF. DNA of the CDR3: TGTGCCAGCAGCTTGAGCCTAGCGGGAGGGATTGAGCAGTTCTTC.

The rearrangement joins TRBV10-3 to TRBJ2-1, with D possibly being TRBD1 (6 bases). CDR1 ENHRY and CDR2 SYGVKD come from the germline V gene. V was clipped by 6 bases and J by 1 base, with 10 bases between them. CDR3 length equals 14 residues. The CDR3 nucleotides are TGTGCCATCAGACACAGGGATTCCTACAATGAGCAGTTCTTC. This encodes CAIRHRDSYNEQFF.

The chain employs TRBV6-5 and TRBJ1-1, with no clear D. The CDR3 runs to 10 residues. Germline V CDR1 and CDR2: MNHEY, SVGAGI. The CDR3: CATGRSEAFF. DNA of the CDR3: TGTGCAACCGGAAGGTCCGAAGCTTTCTTT.

The V call is TRBV6-5, the J call TRBJ2-1; D is undetermined. Germline values: CDR1 MNHEY, CDR2 SVGAGI. There are 14 residues in the CDR3. Trimming stripped 6 bases from V and 6 bases from J, with 15 bases between. DNA of the CDR3: TGTGCCAGCAGCCCTCCTTATATTGGCAATGAGCAGTTCTTC. Protein: CASSPPYIGNEQFF.

The genes are TRBV11-2 and TRBJ2-3; 10 bases agree with TRBD2. The CDR3 is 16 amino acids. The junction had 10 bases not matched to a gene; V was cut back by 2 bases and J by 8 bases. Germline CDR1 reads SGHAT; CDR2 reads FQNNGV. The CDR3 loop reads CASSLPASGSLVTQYF. In DNA, the CDR3 is TGTGCCAGCAGCTTACCCGCTAGCGGGAGTCTGGTTACGCAGTATTTT.

This clone was seen a single time. The rearrangement joins TRBV10-3 to TRBJ2-1; 8 positions match TRBD1. J gave up 2 bases and V 5 bases, and 5 bases lay outside the gene matches. This CDR3 comprises 15 residues. Per germline, CDR1 ENHRY and CDR2 SYGVKD. The CDR3 coding sequence is TGTGCCATCAGTTCAAACAGGGGGGCCTACAATGAGCAGTTCTTC. Translation gives CAISSNRGAYNEQFF.

V gene TRBV5-1 combines with J gene TRBJ1-6; D may be TRBD1 (5 bases). Trimming pared 4 bases from V and 18 bases from J, leaving 20 bases between. This CDR3 is 13 amino acids long. Germline assignment: CDR1 SGHRS and CDR2 YFSETQ. The CDR3 coding sequence is TGCGCCAGCAGCCCGGGACTCCCTGAAATACCCCACTTT. As protein: CASSPGLPEIPHF.

The DNA for the CDR3 is TGTGCCTGGACCCGCGACACGAATTATGGCTACACCTTC. Amino acid sequence: CAWTRDTNYGYTF. The chain combines TRBV30 with TRBJ1-2; D ambiguous. Germline loops: CDR1 GTSNPN, CDR2 SVGIG (reference sequence). This CDR3 has 13 residues. V lost 4 bases to trimming and J lost 5 bases, with 14 bases between them.

The chain recombines TRBV30 with TRBJ1-3; TRBD1 matches 7 bases. CDR3 length equals 16 residues. Germline CDR1 is GTSNPN and CDR2 is SVGIG (reference sequence). J lost 0 bases, V lost 0 bases, and 5 bases had no gene match. DNA of the CDR3: TGTGCCTGGAGTGTACGAACAGGGGCCTCTGGAAACACCATATATTTT. Residues: CAWSVRTGASGNTIYF.